The present entry profiles one TCR beta chain with its context. The CDR3 consists of 17 residues. The V end was cut by 4 bases, the J end by 0 bases, with 17 bases between. Germline assignment: CDR1 SGHRS and CDR2 YFSETQ. Sequencing used immunoSEQ multiplex PCR; TCRdb keeps in-frame clones, though not all of them. Of 75,000 to 90,000 clones in the sample, about 89% were seen once. This entry comes from a study of T cell changes during pregnancy in multiple sclerosis. The TCR comes from a female donor in good health, serving as a control in a pregnancy study. Some clones in this sample may be carry-over from other donors' samples. Sequenced here: PBMCs, sampled in the first trimester of pregnancy. The gene calls are TRBV5-1 and TRBJ1-3; TRBD1 might be the D (5 bases). The CDR3 coding sequence is TGCGCCAGCAGCCCGTTACAGACAGCCCTCTCTGGAAACACCATATATTTT. This encodes CASSPLQTALSGNTIYF.